Following are 18 T cell receptor beta chains from one sample sequenced in a study of OX40 agonist ivuxolimab in advanced cancers. The assay was immunoSEQ multiplex PCR, and TCRdb's table has in-frame clones only and misses some. The sample contains 53,000 or so clones, 75% to 90% of which appear only once. The sequenced sample was CD4+ or CD8+ T cells sorted from blood, obtained in a trial of the OX40 agonist ivuxolimab. The receptors shown here come from an adult with an advanced solid tumor such as melanoma, head and neck, liver or kidney cancer.

The chain employs TRBV19 and TRBJ1-2; tentatively, D is TRBD1 (5 bases). Germline V gene sequence: CDR1 LNHDA, CDR2 SQIVND (reference sequence). Trimming pared 1 base from V and 8 bases from J, leaving 8 bases between. This CDR3 comprises 12 residues. CDR3 bases: TGTGCCAGTAGTATAGCTGGGGGAGGCTACACCTTC. Translation: CASSIAGGGYTF.

The V and J genes are TRBV9 and TRBJ2-1; 9 bases fit TRBD2. The CDR3 extends over 15 amino acids. Germline V gene sequence: CDR1 SGDLS, CDR2 YYNGEE. V lost 4 bases to trimming and J lost 1 base; unmatched junction nucleotides: 3. CDR3 residues: CASSSSGGSYNEQFF. The CDR3 nucleotides are TGTGCCAGCAGCTCGAGCGGGGGGTCCTACAATGAGCAGTTCTTC.

V is TRBV30 and J is TRBJ2-3; 10 bases match TRBD2. The V segment lost 6 bases and the J segment 0 bases; nucleotides outside the gene matches: 6. This CDR3 region has 15 residues. Germline V gene lookup returns CDR1 GTSNPN and CDR2 SVGIG (reference sequence). The CDR3 sequence is CACPASGGSTDTQYF. The CDR3 nucleotides are TGTGCCTGCCCGGCTAGCGGGGGAAGCACAGATACGCAGTATTTT. The complete variable domain, with remaining parts taken from reference TRBV30 and TRBJ2-3, reads SQTIHQWPATLVQPVGSPLSLECTVEGTSNPNLYWYRQAAGRGLQLLFYSVGIGQISSEVPQNLSASRPQDRQFILSSKKLLLSDSGFYLCACPASGGSTDTQYFGPGTRLTVL.

The rearrangement links TRBV7-3 to TRBJ1-5; no clear D. This CDR3 region has 13 residues. V was pared by 3 bases and J by 7 bases, with 10 bases between. The germline gives CDR1 SGHTA, CDR2 FQGTGA. The CDR3 region is CASSLDPEQPQHF. The CDR3 nucleotides read TGTGCCAGCAGCTTGGATCCTGAACAGCCCCAGCATTTT.

Remarks on this clone: The germline gene is not matched at one end of the junction; a read error may be the cause. The chain combines TRBV10-3 with TRBJ1-2; D gene unclear. From germline, CDR1 is ENHRY and CDR2 SYGVKD. The CDR3 runs 15 residues. The CDR3 region has the DNA TGTGTCATCCGAGGGCAGAGGGAATTAGACTATGGCTACACCTTC. This translates into CVIRGQRELDYGYTF.

This chain connects TRBV5-5 to TRBJ1-5, with TRBD1 as a possible D gene (5 bases). CDR3 length: 14 amino acids. Germline V gives CDR1 SGHKS, CDR2 YYEKEE (reference sequence). V dropped 1 base and J dropped 6 bases, with 11 bases sitting between them. The CDR3 sequence: CASSLQGVGQPQHF. CDR3 coding DNA: TGTGCCAGCAGCTTGCAGGGTGTAGGTCAGCCCCAGCATTTT.

The chain has TRBV19 and TRBJ1-1, with D tentatively TRBD1 (5 bases). The germline gives CDR1 LNHDA, CDR2 SQIVND (reference sequence). The V end lost 5 bases, the J end lost 5 bases, and 15 bases lay between the germline ends. CDR3 length: 14 residues. CDR3 coding DNA: TGTGCCAGTAGTTCCCAGGGCGTTATGACTGAAGCTTTCTTT. It translates to CASSSQGVMTEAFF. Complete variable domain (other parts from reference TRBV19 and TRBJ1-1): DGGITQSPKYLFRKEGQNVTLSCEQNLNHDAMYWYRQDPGQGLRLIYYSQIVNDFQKGDIAEGYSVSREKKESFPLTVTSAQKNPTAFYLCASSSQGVMTEAFFGQGTRLTVV.

The CDR3 loop is CATSSDGTEAFF. The CDR3, as DNA: TGTGCCACCAGCAGTGATGGCACTGAAGCTTTCTTT. The gene calls are TRBV15 and TRBJ1-1; no clear D gene. From germline, CDR1 is LNHNV and CDR2 YYDKDF (reference sequence). V lost 3 bases and J lost 4, with 6 bases in between. The CDR3 has 12 amino acids. Supplemented by reference TRBV15 and TRBJ1-1, the full variable domain reads DAMVIQNPRYQVTQFGKPVTLSCSQTLNHNVMYWYQQKSSQAPKLLFHYYDKDFNNEADTPDNFQSRRPNTSFCFLDIRSPGLGDTAMYLCATSSDGTEAFFGQGTRLTVV.

The chain carries TRBV2 and TRBJ2-2, with D perhaps matching TRBD2 (6 bases). This CDR3 comprises 16 residues. Germline V CDR1 and CDR2: SNHLY, FYNNEI. Trimming removed 4 bases from V and 6 bases from J, with 18 bases in between. The CDR3 is CASSVISGAGSGELFF. For the CDR3, the DNA is TGTGCCAGCAGTGTCATCTCGGGAGCTGGATCCGGGGAGCTGTTTTTT.

This clone was recorded only once. The rearrangement links TRBV7-6 to TRBJ2-3; TRBD2 agrees at 11 bases. The CDR3 covers 16 residues. V lost 0 bases, J lost 2 bases, and 1 base stayed unmatched. CDR1 and CDR2 from the germline V gene are SGHVS and FNYEAQ. CDR3: CASSLASGRATDTQYF. In DNA, the CDR3 is TGTGCCAGCAGCTTAGCTAGCGGGAGGGCCACAGATACGCAGTATTTT.

The chain is built from TRBV23-1 and TRBJ2-7; TRBD1 or TRBD2 may be the D gene (6 bases each). TRBV23-1 is flagged as an ORF with uncertain function. With 0 bases removed from V and 7 bases from J, the gap between germline ends came to 31 bases. The CDR3 length is 20 residues. CDR3 coding DNA: TGCGCCAGCAGTCAATCGCGACAGGCCCCAGAGCGGAGGGATGGGCGGGAGCAGTACTTC. Translating gives CASSQSRQAPERRDGREQYF.

V usage is TRBV30 and J usage is TRBJ2-2, with D uncertain. Trimming left V 3 bases short and J 5 bases short, with 13 bases between. There are 14 residues in the CDR3. The germline gives CDR1 GTSNPN, CDR2 SVGIG (reference sequence). CDR3 coding DNA: TGTGCCTGGAGGGGCCCTAATCATACCGGGGAGCTGTTTTTT. This sequence encodes CAWRGPNHTGELFF.

The chain joins TRBV5-8 to TRBJ1-2; D call uncertain. This CDR3 is 13 amino acids long. In germline, CDR1 is SGHTS, CDR2 YDEGEE. V was shortened by 0 bases and J by 14 bases, with 17 bases between the two germline ends. The CDR3 loop reads CASSLGPSGGETF. In DNA form, the CDR3 reads TGTGCCAGCAGCTTGGGTCCTTCAGGCGGAGAGACCTTC.

The rearrangement uses TRBV23-1 and TRBJ2-3; the D gene is possibly TRBD1 (6 bases). TRBV23-1 carries the ORF label, with uncertain function. Trimming cost V 3 bases and J 10 bases, with 17 bases left between them. The CDR3 extends over 14 amino acids. CDR3 protein: CASSHPAGTPPQYF. Here the CDR3 DNA reads TGCGCCAGCAGTCATCCCGCCGGGACACCGCCGCAGTATTTT.

The chain has TRBV21-1 and TRBJ2-1; TRBD1 was called by the table and not checked on the DNA. TRBV21-1 is marked as a pseudogene. CDR3 length equals 15 residues. The CDR3 nucleotides are TGTGCCAGCAGCAAAGTTGGCAGGCCGTACAATGAGCAGTTCTTC. Translation: CASSKVGRPYNEQFF.

This clone was found once. The chain is built from TRBV27 and TRBJ1-2; D unclear. Germline V lookup: CDR1 MNHEY, CDR2 SMNVEV (reference sequence). Trimming cost V 3 bases and J 8 bases, with 16 bases left between them. The CDR3 is 14 amino acids. The CDR3 sequence is CASSFTRANGGYTF. The CDR3 DNA is TGTGCCAGCAGTTTTACTAGGGCGAATGGGGGCTACACCTTC.

The genes are TRBV7-2 and TRBJ1-3; no reliable D call. Per germline, CDR1 SGHTA and CDR2 FQGNSA. V lost 3 bases to trimming and J lost 9 bases, with 12 bases between them. The CDR3 has 13 residues. Here the CDR3 DNA reads TGTGCCAGCAGCTTTGGGCTGGAAGGCACCATATATTTT. Its translation is CASSFGLEGTIYF.

The V call is TRBV28, the J call TRBJ1-4, with D unclear. The CDR3 runs 13 residues. CDR1 MDHEN and CDR2 SYDVKM come from the germline V gene. V gave up 5 bases and J gave up 6 bases, with 10 bases separating them. This CDR3 is CASSADGYEKLFF. CDR3 bases: TGTGCCAGCAGTGCCGACGGATATGAAAAACTGTTTTTT.